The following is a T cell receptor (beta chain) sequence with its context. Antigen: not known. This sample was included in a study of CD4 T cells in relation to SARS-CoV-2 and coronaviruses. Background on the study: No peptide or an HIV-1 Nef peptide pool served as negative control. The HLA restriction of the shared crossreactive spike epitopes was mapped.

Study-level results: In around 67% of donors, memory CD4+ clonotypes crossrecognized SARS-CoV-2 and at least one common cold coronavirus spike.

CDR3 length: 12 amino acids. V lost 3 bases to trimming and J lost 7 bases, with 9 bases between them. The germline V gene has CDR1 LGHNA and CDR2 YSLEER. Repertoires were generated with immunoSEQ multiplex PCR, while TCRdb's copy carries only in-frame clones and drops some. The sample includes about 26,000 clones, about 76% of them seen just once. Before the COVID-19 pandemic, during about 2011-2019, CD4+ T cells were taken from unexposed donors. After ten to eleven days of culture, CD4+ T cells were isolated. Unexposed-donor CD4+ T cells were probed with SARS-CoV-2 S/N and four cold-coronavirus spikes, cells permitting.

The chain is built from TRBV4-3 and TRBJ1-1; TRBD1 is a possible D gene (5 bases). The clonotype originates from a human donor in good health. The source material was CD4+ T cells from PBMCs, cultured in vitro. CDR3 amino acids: CASSHGRGEAFF. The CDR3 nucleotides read TGCGCCAGCAGCCATGGGAGGGGTGAAGCTTTCTTT.